These T cell receptor beta chains were read from a single sample in a study of a mutant IDH1 vaccine in newly diagnosed glioma. Their antigens remain unidentified. Using immunoSEQ multiplex PCR, the repertoire was profiled, and TCRdb retains in-frame clones only, with some absent. Of tens of thousands of clones in the sample, roughly four fifths were seen once. The source was PBMCs, collected from a glioma patient whose treatment included an IDH1 peptide vaccine. These receptors originate from a man aged 30-40 years with glioma. CDR3s include the opening cysteine and the closing phenylalanine or tryptophan. Fields, in order: clone size, V gene, D gene, J gene, CDR3 DNA, CDR3 protein. A D gene is named only where the DNA matches it firmly. Clone size is not always given. Where it is, it says once, few, many or a class for expanded clones.

abundance: -; v_gene: TRBV19; d_gene: -; j_gene: TRBJ1-6; CDR3nt: TGTGCCAGTAGTTGGCAGGGGTATAATTCACCCCTCCACTTT; CDR3aa: CASSWQGYNSPLHF
abundance: -; v_gene: TRBV28; d_gene: TRBD1; j_gene: TRBJ2-7; CDR3nt: TGTGCCAGCAGTAACAGGGGGCCACAATCCTACGAGCAGTACTTC; CDR3aa: CASSNRGPQSYEQYF
abundance: -; v_gene: TRBV6-5; d_gene: TRBD1; j_gene: TRBJ2-1; CDR3nt: TGTGCCAGCAGCCGCCGACAGGGAAGTGAGCAGTTCTTC; CDR3aa: CASSRRQGSEQFF
abundance: -; v_gene: TRBV5-1; d_gene: -; j_gene: TRBJ1-6; CDR3nt: TGCGCCAGCAGCTTGGAGGTAGGGGCTATAAGTTCACCCCTCCACTTT; CDR3aa: CASSLEVGAISSPLHF
abundance: -; v_gene: TRBV29-1; d_gene: -; j_gene: TRBJ1-2; CDR3nt: TGCAGCGTTGGGGCTAACTATGGCTACACCTTC; CDR3aa: CSVGANYGYTF
abundance: few; v_gene: TRBV14; d_gene: -; j_gene: TRBJ1-1; CDR3nt: TGTGCCAGCAGCCAAGATCTTTTGTCCCCTGAAGCTTTCTTT; CDR3aa: CASSQDLLSPEAFF
abundance: -; v_gene: TRBV2; d_gene: TRBD1; j_gene: TRBJ2-5; CDR3nt: TGTGCCAGCAGTGTTCAGGGGACAGCTAAAGAGACCCAGTACTTC; CDR3aa: CASSVQGTAKETQYF
abundance: few; v_gene: TRBV9; d_gene: -; j_gene: TRBJ1-4; CDR3nt: TGTGCCAGCAGCGTAGGTGATACCTTAAATGAAAAACTGTTTTTT; CDR3aa: CASSVGDTLNEKLFF
abundance: -; v_gene: TRBV4-2; d_gene: -; j_gene: TRBJ1-1; CDR3nt: TGTGCCAGCAGCTTGGCCATAGGAGGGAACACTGAAGCTTTCTTT; CDR3aa: CASSLAIGGNTEAFF
abundance: -; v_gene: TRBV11-2; d_gene: -; j_gene: TRBJ2-2; CDR3nt: TGTGCCAGCAGCTTAGTGGGCGCGAACACCGGGGAGCTGTTTTTT; CDR3aa: CASSLVGANTGELFF
abundance: -; v_gene: TRBV13; d_gene: TRBD1; j_gene: TRBJ1-2; CDR3nt: TGTGCCAGCAGCTGGACCATCGTGACAGGGGGGTATGGCTACACCTTC; CDR3aa: CASSWTIVTGGYGYTF
abundance: once; v_gene: TRBV11-2; d_gene: -; j_gene: TRBJ2-5; CDR3nt: TGTGCCAGCAGCTCCCGCAAGGTGAAAGAGACCCAGTACTTC; CDR3aa: CASSSRKVKETQYF
abundance: -; v_gene: TRBV7-8; d_gene: -; j_gene: TRBJ2-7; CDR3nt: TGTGCCAGCAGCTCTACGGATTCGAGTGACAGCTCCTACGAGCAGTACTTC; CDR3aa: CASSSTDSSDSSYEQYF
abundance: -; v_gene: TRBV7-2; d_gene: TRBD1; j_gene: TRBJ2-5; CDR3nt: TGTGCCAGCAGCAATCGACAGGGAAGCTTAGTGACCCAGTACTTC; CDR3aa: CASSNRQGSLVTQYF
abundance: -; v_gene: TRBV10-3; d_gene: -; j_gene: TRBJ2-5; CDR3nt: TGTGCCATCTCGGCAGGGCCAGAGACCCAGTACTTC; CDR3aa: CAISAGPETQYF
abundance: -; v_gene: TRBV9; d_gene: -; j_gene: TRBJ2-2; CDR3nt: TGTGCCAGCAGCGCCCGGGACAATCCCACCGGGGAGCTGTTTTTT; CDR3aa: CASSARDNPTGELFF
abundance: -; v_gene: TRBV15; d_gene: TRBD1; j_gene: TRBJ2-3; CDR3nt: TGTGCCACCAGCAGAGAGACAGGGCGAGGATATACGCAGTATTTT; CDR3aa: CATSRETGRGYTQYF
abundance: -; v_gene: TRBV5-1; d_gene: -; j_gene: TRBJ2-5; CDR3nt: TGCGCCAGTGCCATGGGTTCAGTCCAAGAGACCCAGTACTTC; CDR3aa: CASAMGSVQETQYF
abundance: -; v_gene: TRBV6-4; d_gene: -; j_gene: TRBJ2-5; CDR3nt: TGTGCCAGCAGTGACCGTCGCTCGACAGGACTGCAAGAGACCCAGTACTTC; CDR3aa: CASSDRRSTGLQETQYF
abundance: -; v_gene: TRBV10-3; d_gene: -; j_gene: TRBJ1-3; CDR3nt: TGTGCCACAGGGGACAACCTAAAAGCGAGGAACACCATATATTTT; CDR3aa: CATGDNLKARNTIYF
abundance: -; v_gene: TRBV7-9; d_gene: TRBD1; j_gene: TRBJ1-4; CDR3nt: TGTGCCAGCAGCGGCCAGGGGGCGGTTAATGAAAAACTGTTTTTT; CDR3aa: CASSGQGAVNEKLFF
abundance: large; v_gene: TRBV5-8; d_gene: -; j_gene: TRBJ2-7; CDR3nt: TGTGCCAGCAGCCTAACGAGGGGTCTCTCCTACGAGCAGTACTTC; CDR3aa: CASSLTRGLSYEQYF
abundance: few; v_gene: TRBV19; d_gene: -; j_gene: TRBJ1-1; CDR3nt: TGTGCCAGTAGTATTCAGGGGTGGGGCACTGAAGCTTTCTTT; CDR3aa: CASSIQGWGTEAFF
abundance: -; v_gene: TRBV2; d_gene: TRBD2; j_gene: TRBJ2-7; CDR3nt: TGTGCCAGCAACTCGATAGCGGGGGGGACCTACGAGCAGTACTTC; CDR3aa: CASNSIAGGTYEQYF
abundance: -; v_gene: TRBV7-6; d_gene: -; j_gene: TRBJ1-4; CDR3nt: TGTGCCAGCAGCGCCGGGGCAACTAATGAAAAACTGTTTTTT; CDR3aa: CASSAGATNEKLFF
abundance: -; v_gene: TRBV7-9; d_gene: TRBD1; j_gene: TRBJ2-1; CDR3nt: TGTGCCAGCAGCCCGACAGGGGGCAGGTACAATGAGCAGTTCTTC; CDR3aa: CASSPTGGRYNEQFF
abundance: -; v_gene: TRBV13; d_gene: -; j_gene: TRBJ2-1; CDR3nt: TGTGCCAGCAGCTTAGGCCTCGAGGGGGGGCTAAATGAGCAGTTCTTC; CDR3aa: CASSLGLEGGLNEQFF
abundance: -; v_gene: TRBV4-1; d_gene: TRBD1; j_gene: TRBJ1-6; CDR3nt: TGCGCCAGCAGCCACCTCGTCCTGACAGGGAGTAATTCACCCCTCCACTTT; CDR3aa: CASSHLVLTGSNSPLHF